A single sample is the source of the 29 T cell receptor beta chains below, sequenced in a study of OX40 agonist ivuxolimab in advanced cancers. Libraries were constructed by the immunoSEQ multiplex PCR assay. This is the immuneACCESS table as TCRdb keeps it, with only in-frame sequences that have V and J called. A part of the clones is gone; compared with another copy, unresolved V genes explain less than half, and the rest is unexplained. This sample lists around 64,000 clones; about 80% were detected once. Jointly, the top ten make up around 2.1% of the sample. Sequenced here: CD4+ or CD8+ T cells sorted from blood, sampled in a trial of the OX40 agonist ivuxolimab. The receptors originated from an adult with an advanced solid tumor such as melanoma, head and neck, liver or kidney cancer.

This sequence joins TRBV19 and TRBJ2-3, with 7 bases lining up with TRBD1. J was trimmed by 0 bases and V by 6 bases; bases with no gene match: 6. Germline V CDR1 and CDR2: LNHDA, SQIVND (reference sequence). The CDR3 is 15 amino acids. CDR3 in DNA: TGTGCCAGTAGCCAGGACAGGTTAAGCACAGATACGCAGTATTTT. Its protein is CASSQDRLSTDTQYF.

The V gene is TRBV5-1, the J gene TRBJ2-3; D possibly corresponds to TRBD1 (6 bases). Trimming took off 0 bases at V and 0 bases at J, with 11 bases between the two ends. This CDR3 spans 16 amino acids. CDR1 is SGHRS and CDR2 is YFSETQ in the germline V gene. CDR3 loop: CASSLGPRGSTDTQYF. As DNA, the CDR3 is TGCGCCAGCAGCTTGGGTCCCAGGGGTAGCACAGATACGCAGTATTTT.

This clone was found once. This chain connects TRBV7-2 to TRBJ1-1, with TRBD1 identical over 7 bases. J was trimmed by 4 bases and V by 5 bases; bases with no gene match: 7. CDR1 SGHTA and CDR2 FQGNSA come from the germline V gene. The CDR3 length is 14 residues. The CDR3 region has the DNA TGTGCCAGCAGCCATACAGGGGCCCTCACTGAAGCTTTCTTT. Protein: CASSHTGALTEAFF.

The chain is built from TRBV28 and TRBJ1-5; D possibly corresponds to TRBD1 (5 bases). The germline V gene encodes CDR1 MDHEN and CDR2 SYDVKM. The CDR3 has 15 residues. The V gene lost 5 bases and the J gene lost 2 bases, with 13 bases spanning the gap. The CDR3 spells CASSPRDVRNQPQHF. In nucleotides, the CDR3 is TGTGCCAGCAGTCCCCGGGACGTCCGCAATCAGCCCCAGCATTTT. Combining the CDR3 with reference TRBV28 and TRBJ1-5 gives the whole variable domain DVKVTQSSRYLVKRTGEKVFLECVQDMDHENMFWYRQDPGLGLRLIYFSYDVKMKEKGDIPEGYSVSREKKERFSLILESASTNQTSMYLCASSPRDVRNQPQHFGDGTRLSIL.

This chain connects TRBV5-1 to TRBJ1-1; 8 bases map to TRBD1. CDR1 SGHRS and CDR2 YFSETQ come from the germline V gene. The CDR3 is 14 residues long. After removal of 0 bases from V and 6 bases from J, the junction contained 4 bases not matched to a gene. The CDR3 is CASSLEQGVAEAFF. Here the CDR3 DNA reads TGCGCCAGCAGCTTGGAACAGGGGGTTGCTGAAGCTTTCTTT.

The chain recombines TRBV2 with TRBJ1-1; D gene ambiguous. From germline, CDR1 is SNHLY and CDR2 FYNNEI. The V gene lost 5 bases and the J gene lost 8 bases, with 12 bases spanning the gap. The CDR3 spans 12 residues. The CDR3 region is CASSYDGEEAFF. CDR3 nucleotide sequence: TGTGCCAGCAGTTACGACGGGGAAGAAGCTTTCTTT.

This clone showed up just a few times. V and J are TRBV15 and TRBJ2-2; no reliable D call. The CDR3 runs 15 residues. V was pared by 0 bases and J by 0 bases, with 5 bases between. Germline CDR1 LNHNV, CDR2 YYDKDF (reference sequence). DNA of the CDR3: TGTGCCACCAGCAGAGAAGCCCCGAACACCGGGGAGCTGTTTTTT. Translating it yields CATSREAPNTGELFF.

This chain uses TRBV29-1 with TRBJ2-3; a possible D gene is TRBD1 (6 bases). Deletions cut 2 bases from V and 6 bases from J, with 9 bases between. The CDR3 runs to 12 residues. Germline-derived CDR1 and CDR2 are SQVTM and ANQGSEA. The CDR3 DNA is TGCAGCGTTGAAAGGGGGTCCGATACGCAGTATTTT. Translating it yields CSVERGSDTQYF.

With respect to this clone: Other nucleotide sequences in the sample specify the same CDR3. The gene calls are TRBV12-5 and TRBJ2-2; D assignment may be TRBD1 or TRBD2 (6 bases each). The CDR3 has 15 residues. The V end was cut by 6 bases, the J end by 4 bases, with 15 bases between. Per the germline V gene, CDR1 is LGHNT and CDR2 is FRNRAP. The DNA for the CDR3 is TGTGCTAGTGGGCCTCGGGGGCTGGGCACCGGGGAGCTGTTTTTT. Its translation: CASGPRGLGTGELFF. Full variable domain (outside the CDR3, taken from reference TRBV12-5 and TRBJ2-2): DARVTQTPRHKVTEMGQEVTMRCQPILGHNTVFWYRQTMMQGLELLAYFRNRAPLDDSGMPKDRFSAEMPDATLATLKIQPSEPRDSAVYFCASGPRGLGTGELFFGEGSRLTVL.

V gene TRBV11-1 combines with J gene TRBJ2-5; TRBD2 aligns across 8 bases. The germline gives CDR1 SGHAT, CDR2 FQDESV (reference sequence). V gave up 0 bases and J gave up 2 bases; unmatched junction bases: 8. CDR3 length equals 17 residues. CDR3: CASSLASTGTRQETQYF. DNA of the CDR3: TGTGCCAGCAGCTTAGCTAGCACCGGGACTAGACAAGAGACCCAGTACTTC.

The genes are TRBV10-3 and TRBJ2-7, with 10 bases fitting TRBD2. CDR1 is ENHRY, CDR2 SYGVKD, per germline. With 8 bases clipped from V and 2 bases from J, the junction kept 3 bases outside the gene matches. CDR3 length: 13 residues. The DNA for the CDR3 is TGTGCCATCGCCGGGACTAGCGCCTACGAGCAGTACTTC. Its translation is CAIAGTSAYEQYF.

This chain links TRBV4-1 with TRBJ2-2; D is uncertain. Looked up from germline, CDR1 is MGHRA and CDR2 is YSYEKL. This CDR3 comprises 12 residues. V was shortened by 1 base and J by 7 bases, with 4 bases between the two germline ends. The CDR3 sequence is CASSQVGGELFF. In DNA form, the CDR3 reads TGCGCCAGCAGCCAAGTTGGCGGGGAGCTGTTTTTT.

J is TRBJ2-3 and V is TRBV7-2, with TRBD2 matching 14 bases. After removal of 5 bases from V and 6 bases from J, the junction contained 7 bases not matched to a gene. There are 16 residues in the CDR3. Looked up from germline, CDR1 is SGHTA and CDR2 is FQGNSA. The CDR3, as DNA: TGTGCCAGCAGCCCCAGGACTAGCGGGGGGCGTGATACGCAGTATTTT. Translation gives CASSPRTSGGRDTQYF.

This rearrangement joins TRBV30 to TRBJ2-7; D is perhaps TRBD1 (6 bases). This CDR3 has 13 residues. Germline CDR1 is GTSNPN and CDR2 is SVGIG (reference sequence). Trimming left V 2 bases short and J 0 bases short, with 8 bases between. CDR3 nucleotides: TGTGCCTGGAGTCGGACAGCCTCCTACGAGCAGTACTTC. The encoded protein is CAWSRTASYEQYF.

V gene TRBV27 combines with J gene TRBJ2-1; 8 bases agree with TRBD2. Germline lookup yields CDR1 MNHEY and CDR2 SMNVEV (reference sequence). Trimming at V came to 4 bases and at J to 4 bases, leaving 6 bases not matched to a gene. This CDR3 is 15 amino acids long. In DNA, the CDR3 is TGTGCCAGCAGTTCTGAGCGGGGGCCATACAATGAGCAGTTCTTC. This translates into CASSSERGPYNEQFF.

The chain employs TRBV5-5 and TRBJ2-7; 7 nucleotides match TRBD1. CDR1 is SGHKS, CDR2 YYEKEE, per germline (reference sequence). The CDR3 is 13 amino acids. V trimming: 2 bases; J trimming: 9 bases; junction bases outside the gene matches: 8. The CDR3 sequence is CASSFDRDTWQYF. The CDR3 nucleotides are TGTGCCAGCAGCTTCGACAGGGATACGTGGCAGTACTTC. Full variable domain (outside the CDR3, taken from reference TRBV5-5 and TRBJ2-7): DAGVTQSPTHLIKTRGQQVTLRCSPISGHKSVSWYQQVLGQGPQFIFQYYEKEERGRGNFPDRFSARQFPNYSSELNVNALLLGDSALYLCASSFDRDTWQYFGPGTRLTVT.

This chain connects TRBV29-1 to TRBJ2-1; tentative D call: TRBD2 (5 bases). Germline lookup yields CDR1 SQVTM and CDR2 ANQGSEA. V was clipped by 4 bases and J by 7 bases, with 11 bases between them. This CDR3 has 12 residues. The CDR3 protein is CSVVGSGNEQFF. The CDR3 nucleotides are TGCAGCGTTGTGGGGAGCGGAAATGAGCAGTTCTTC.

The chain joins TRBV5-4 to TRBJ2-1; TRBD2 might be the D (6 bases). Trimming left V 3 bases short and J 7 bases short, with 14 bases between. Germline V CDR1 and CDR2: SGHNT, YYREEE (reference sequence). The CDR3 totals 14 residues. DNA for the CDR3: TGTGCCAGCAGCTCGGGAGTTTTTTTGAATGAGCAGTTCTTC. Its protein product is CASSSGVFLNEQFF.

This clone was seen a single time. The chain is built from TRBV27 and TRBJ2-7; no clear D gene. V was cut by 2 bases and J by 6 bases, with 14 bases left in between. The CDR3 length is 14 residues. The germline CDR1 and CDR2 sequences are MNHEY and SMNVEV (reference sequence). The CDR3 bases are TGTGCCAGCAGTTTAACCGTTCAGCGTGGCGAGCAGTACTTC. Its translation is CASSLTVQRGEQYF.

This clone was observed a single time. The chain employs TRBV11-2 and TRBJ1-6, with D possibly being TRBD1 (5 bases). The length of the CDR3 is 16 residues. Deletions cut 1 base from V and 9 bases from J, with 16 bases between. Looked up from germline, CDR1 is SGHAT and CDR2 is FQNNGV. CDR3 nucleotide sequence: TGTGCCAGCAGCTTAGGAAGGTCAGGGTTTAGTTCACCCCTCCACTTT. It yields the protein CASSLGRSGFSSPLHF.

J is TRBJ1-4 and V is TRBV30; 7 bases match TRBD1. V lost 2 bases and J lost 4; bases outside the gene matches: 1. The germline V gene encodes CDR1 GTSNPN and CDR2 SVGIG (reference sequence). CDR3 length: 13 residues. CDR3 sequence (DNA): TGTGCCTGGAGTAGGGACAGTAATGAAAAACTGTTTTTT. Its protein product is CAWSRDSNEKLFF.

This clone came up once. This sequence joins TRBV7-3 and TRBJ2-1; D assignment may be TRBD1 or TRBD2 (6 bases each). This CDR3 comprises 15 residues. The ends were cut back, 4 bases at V and 5 bases at J, with 15 bases in the middle. Germline CDR1 and CDR2: SGHTA and FQGTGA. The CDR3 region is CASSSRGDPHNEQFF. DNA for the CDR3: TGTGCCAGCAGCTCAAGGGGGGATCCCCACAATGAGCAGTTCTTC.

The rearrangement links TRBV5-1 to TRBJ2-7; D unresolved. V shed 0 bases and J shed 1 base, with 8 bases lying between them. The CDR3 is made up of 14 amino acids. CDR1 is SGHRS, CDR2 YFSETQ, per germline. The CDR3 region is CASSLGSTSYEQYF. Here the CDR3 DNA reads TGCGCCAGCAGCTTGGGATCTACTTCCTACGAGCAGTACTTC. Together with reference TRBV5-1 and TRBJ2-7, the CDR3 gives the full variable domain: KAGVTQTPRYLIKTRGQQVTLSCSPISGHRSVSWYQQTPGQGLQFLFEYFSETQRNKGNFPGRFSGRQFSNSRSEMNVSTLELGDSALYLCASSLGSTSYEQYFGPGTRLTVT.

The chain links TRBV6-5 to TRBJ2-7, with 7 bases lining up with TRBD2. The CDR3 contains 14 residues. Per the germline V gene, CDR1 is MNHEY and CDR2 is SVGAGI. V dropped 6 bases and J dropped 2; count of bases not matched to a gene: 7. In nucleotides, the CDR3 is TGTGCCAGCAGGCCGGGGGGACTAACCTACGAGCAGTACTTC. This sequence encodes CASRPGGLTYEQYF.

This clone was detected only a few times. The rearrangement links TRBV14 to TRBJ1-6, with unresolved D. V lost 4 bases, J lost 7 bases, and 8 bases lay in between. Per germline, CDR1 SGHDN and CDR2 FVKESK. The CDR3 is 13 amino acids. This CDR3 is CASSPFANSPLHF. CDR3 bases: TGTGCCAGCAGCCCATTCGCGAATTCACCCCTCCACTTT. The variable domain in full, completed from reference TRBV14 and TRBJ1-6, reads EAGVTQFPSHSVIEKGQTVTLRCDPISGHDNLYWYRRVMGKEIKFLLHFVKESKQDESGMPNNRFLAERTGGTYSTLKVQPAELEDSGVYFCASSPFANSPLHFGNGTRLTVT.

CDR3 coding DNA: TGTGCCAGCAGTTTATTTACAGGGGGCTCAGGGGCCCGGTACTTC. Protein sequence: CASSLFTGGSGARYF. The J gene is TRBJ2-5, the V gene TRBV27; TRBD1 agrees at 9 bases. The germline V gene encodes CDR1 MNHEY and CDR2 SMNVEV (reference sequence). Trimming removed 1 base from V and 13 bases from J; junction bases left unmatched: 13. The CDR3 contains 15 residues.

The chain combines TRBV11-2 with TRBJ1-1, with D possibly TRBD1 on 5 matching bases. The CDR3 loop spans 14 amino acids. Germline CDR1 is SGHAT and CDR2 is FQNNGV. Trimming cost V 1 base and J 4 bases, with 10 bases left between them. The CDR3 DNA reads TGTGCCAGCAGCTTAGGAACCGGGACCACTGAAGCTTTCTTT. Translation gives CASSLGTGTTEAFF.

This chain joins TRBV19 and TRBJ1-2; 9 bases align to TRBD1. V was pared by 3 bases and J by 7 bases, with 6 bases of the junction left unmatched. CDR3 length: 14 amino acids. Germline loops: CDR1 LNHDA, CDR2 SQIVND (reference sequence). CDR3 coding DNA: TGTGCCAGTAGTATTAACAGGGGGCGGATTGGCTACACCTTC. Protein: CASSINRGRIGYTF.

This clone was seen a single time. This chain links TRBV4-2 with TRBJ1-1, with TRBD1 matching 7 bases. There are 15 residues in the CDR3. Germline trimming cut 6 bases from V and 1 base from J; bases unmatched to any gene: 8. The germline CDR1 and CDR2 sequences are LGHNA and YNFKEQ. The CDR3 DNA reads TGTGCCAGCAGTCAGACTCCAGGGGGGAACACTGAAGCTTTCTTT. This translates into CASSQTPGGNTEAFF.